This T cell receptor (beta chain) emerged from a study of blood T cell repertoires in COVID-19. Across the whole study: COVID-19 samples from acute and convalescent phases originated in the United States, Italy and Spain. From T cells, B-cell-depleted T cells, or PBMCs came the material, which was cDNA or gDNA.

In the authors' workflow: The authors estimated nucleated cell counts from reference gene primer amplification. The method was immunoSEQ multiplex PCR; TCRdb's version includes in-frame clones alone and lacks a portion of them. V and J calls and clone size are those listed in that table; D and trimming were worked out from the DNA. Of roughly 130,000 clones in the sample, about 86% were seen once. Germline V gives CDR1 LNHDA, CDR2 SQIVND (reference sequence). V lost 8 bases to trimming and J lost 4 bases; unmatched junction nucleotides: 5. There are 13 residues in the CDR3. The chain recombines TRBV19 with TRBJ1-5, with TRBD1 matching over 7 bases. The TCR comes from a woman between 50 and 59 years old with acute or convalescent COVID-19. The sample comprised peripheral blood. CDR3 residues: CASQDRKNQPQHF. The CDR3, as DNA: TGTGCCAGTCAGGACAGGAAGAATCAGCCCCAGCATTTT.